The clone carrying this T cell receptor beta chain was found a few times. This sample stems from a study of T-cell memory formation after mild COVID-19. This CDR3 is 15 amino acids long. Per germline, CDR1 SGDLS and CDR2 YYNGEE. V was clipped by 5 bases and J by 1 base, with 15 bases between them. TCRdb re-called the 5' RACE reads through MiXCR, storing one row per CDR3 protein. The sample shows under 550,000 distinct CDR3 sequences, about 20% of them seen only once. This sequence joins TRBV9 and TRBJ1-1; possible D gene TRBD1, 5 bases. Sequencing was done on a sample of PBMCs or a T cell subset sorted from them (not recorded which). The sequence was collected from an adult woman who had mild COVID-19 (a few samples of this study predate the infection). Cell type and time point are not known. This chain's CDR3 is CASSWGGTGNTEAFF. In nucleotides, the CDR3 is TGTGCCAGCAGTTGGGGGGGAACGGGGAACACTGAAGCTTTCTTT.